This T cell receptor beta chain emerged from a study of CD8 T cells in Susac syndrome. With random hexamers, roughly 0.5 to 1 ug RNA was reverse transcribed. TCRdb reprocessed the immunoSEQ multiplex PCR reads with MiXCR, giving one entry per CDR3 protein. The table has about 190,000 distinct CDR3 sequences, approximately 96% seen once. This CDR3 comprises 12 residues. With 5 bases removed from V and 1 base from J, the gap between germline ends came to 8 bases. Germline lookup yields CDR1 DFQATT and CDR2 SNEGSKA (reference sequence). Study observations and caveats: When the CD4+ T cell repertoires of patients with Susac syndrome were examined, they did not show any clonal expansion.

Negative isolation was used for CD8+ and CD4+ T cells, and FACS enrichment was applied to TEMRA cells. Concerning this clonotype itself: As yet, its antigen is unknown.

The sequencing sample was made of CD4+ T cells from PBMCs. The source is a human donor with Susac syndrome. The chain is built from TRBV20-1 and TRBJ1-2, with D perhaps TRBD1 (5 bases). CDR3 coding DNA: TGCAGTGCTGCTGGGGGTAACTATGGCTACACCTTC. Translating gives CSAAGGNYGYTF.